The clone carrying this TCR beta chain was found a few times. Its antigen is currently unknown. MiXCR, run by TCRdb on the RT-PCR reads, gives a single entry per CDR3 protein. The data hold around 530,000 distinct CDR3 sequences, with approximately 12% observed a single time. These data come from a study of response to subunit inactivated influenza vaccine. Study outcomes and limitations: Authors suggested that a seasonal influenza vaccination recruits few new T cells each time.

Germline-derived CDR1 and CDR2 are LNHNV and YYDKDF (reference sequence). Between the trimmed V and J ends, which lost 3 bases and 4 bases, there was a span of 11 bases. This CDR3 is built from 14 residues. The sample consisted of PBMCs from blood, taken on the day of vaccination. The sequence was collected from a man aged 45-65 years who received an inactivated influenza vaccine. This chain uses TRBV15 with TRBJ2-3; tentatively, D is TRBD1 (5 bases). CDR3 DNA sequence: TGTGCCACCAGCAGTCCCCCAGGGTCAGATACGCAGTATTTT. As protein: CATSSPPGSDTQYF.